The rows below give T cell receptor beta chains drawn from one sample of a study of blood T cell repertoires in COVID-19. Sequencing was performed with immunoSEQ multiplex PCR; in TCRdb, only in-frame clones are kept and a portion is missing. Of approximately 250,000 clones in the sample, approximately 86% were seen once. Sequences were obtained from peripheral blood. The receptors stem from a woman in her seventies with COVID-19, enrolled during active disease. Both conserved end residues are part of each CDR3. The D gene is left open where the match is weak. Rows give clone size only sometimes, using once, few, many, or a class for an expanded clone.

J,size,D,V,DNA,CDR3
TRBJ2-7,NA,NA,TRBV9,TGTGCCAGCAGCGTAGACGACAGATTAACCTACGAGCAGTACTTC,CASSVDDRLTYEQYF
TRBJ1-4,many,NA,TRBV27,TGTGCCAGCAGTCCCCGGGACAAAACTAATGAAAAACTGTTTTTT,CASSPRDKTNEKLFF
TRBJ2-7,NA,TRBD1,TRBV28,TGTGCCAGCAGTCCCAATCCCGACAGGGAAAGGTACTTC,CASSPNPDRERYF
TRBJ1-1,NA,TRBD1,TRBV6-5,TGTGCCAGTACCGACAGGGCGAACACTGAAGCTTTCTTT,CASTDRANTEAFF
TRBJ2-5,NA,NA,TRBV19,TGTGCCAGTAGTATTGGCGGTAGGGAGACCCAGTACTTC,CASSIGGRETQYF
TRBJ2-7,NA,TRBD1,TRBV9,TGTGCCAGCAGCGTACAGGGGGCCACTTACGAGCAGTACTTC,CASSVQGATYEQYF
TRBJ2-7,NA,TRBD1,TRBV7-9,TGTGCCAGCAGCGAACAGGGGACAGGGGGTCCCTACGAGCAGTACTTC,CASSEQGTGGPYEQYF
TRBJ2-1,NA,NA,TRBV28,TGTGCCAGCAGTAGAGGGTTCTCCTACAATGAGCAGTTCTTC,CASSRGFSYNEQFF
TRBJ2-3,NA,TRBD1,TRBV7-3,TGTGCCAGCAGCTCCGGACAGGGACGCACAGATACGCAGTATTTT,CASSSGQGRTDTQYF
TRBJ2-3,NA,TRBD1,TRBV2,TGTGCCAGCGGGAGACAGGGCGGCACAGATACGCAGTATTTT,CASGRQGGTDTQYF
TRBJ2-7,NA,NA,TRBV28,TGTGCCAGCCGCCCGCCCGGGATCCAACACGAGCAGTACTTC,CASRPPGIQHEQYF
TRBJ1-2,NA,NA,TRBV7-2,TGTGCCAGCAGCTTAGTCATGACACCTTATGGCTACACCTTC,CASSLVMTPYGYTF
TRBJ2-7,NA,TRBD2,TRBV7-8,TGTGCCAGCAGCCCGGGACTAGCGGGGGCCTACGAGCAGTACTTC,CASSPGLAGAYEQYF
TRBJ2-3,NA,NA,TRBV12-5,TGTGCTAGTGGTCCCCCGGATACGCAGTATTTT,CASGPPDTQYF
TRBJ2-3,NA,NA,TRBV5-1,TGCGCCAGCAGCCCGATGACAAGGGGCTACCCCTCTAGCACAGATACGCAGTATTTT,CASSPMTRGYPSSTDTQYF
TRBJ2-7,NA,NA,TRBV3-1/TRBV3-2,TGTGCCAGCAGCCAGATGTACACCTCATACGAGCAGTACTTC,CASSQMYTSYEQYF
TRBJ1-2,NA,TRBD1,TRBV24-1,TGTGCCACCAGTGATCGGACAGGGCCGGGTCCGGGTGGCTACACCTTC,CATSDRTGPGPGGYTF
TRBJ2-5,few,TRBD2,TRBV19,TGTGCCAGTCGGGAGGGAGTGGGGGTTCAAGAGACCCAGTACTTC,CASREGVGVQETQYF
TRBJ2-7,NA,NA,TRBV30,TGTGCCTGGAGTCCCGGGGCCTACGAGCAGTACTTC,CAWSPGAYEQYF
TRBJ2-1,NA,NA,TRBV10-2,TGCGCCAGCAGTGGCGGAAGCGGTAACTACAATGAGCAGTTCTTC,CASSGGSGNYNEQFF
TRBJ1-5,NA,NA,TRBV3-1/TRBV3-2,TGTGCCAGCATACCCCCGTACAGGGAAGAGGGCAATCAGCCCCAGCATTTT,CASIPPYREEGNQPQHF
TRBJ2-4,once,NA,TRBV2,TGTGCCAGCATTGTGGGGGGGCCAAACATTCAGTACTTC,CASIVGGPNIQYF
TRBJ1-2,NA,TRBD1,TRBV28,TGTGCCAGCACAGGGGGCTCTAACTATGGCTACACCTTC,CASTGGSNYGYTF
TRBJ2-5,once,TRBD2,TRBV5-1,TGCGCCAGCAGCTTTCAAGCGGGGGGGCCGAGAGAGACCCAGTACTTC,CASSFQAGGPRETQYF
TRBJ1-2,NA,NA,TRBV3-1/TRBV3-2,TGTGCCAGCAGCCATAGGGGGTCACGGGCAGTTAACTATGGCTACACCTTC,CASSHRGSRAVNYGYTF
TRBJ1-1,NA,NA,TRBV21-1,TGTGCCAGCAGCAAATTTAGGCAGGGGGAGAACACTGAAGCTTTCTTT,CASSKFRQGENTEAFF
TRBJ1-2,few,TRBD1,TRBV24-1,TGTGCCACCAGTGACCGGACAGGGATCCATGGCTACACCTTC,CATSDRTGIHGYTF
TRBJ1-1,NA,NA,TRBV18,TGTGCCAGCTCACTGCGGCTGCGGGGCAACACTGAAGCTTTCTTT,CASSLRLRGNTEAFF
TRBJ1-4,NA,NA,TRBV12-3/TRBV12-4,TGTGCCAGCACAGCAACTAATGAAAAACTGTTTTTT,CASTATNEKLFF
TRBJ1-6,few,NA,TRBV2,TGTGCCAGCAGTGAAGAGAGGAATTCACCCCTCCACTTT,CASSEERNSPLHF
TRBJ2-3,NA,NA,TRBV18,TGTGCCAGCTCACCAGTGGGGGGTGATACGCAGTATTTT,CASSPVGGDTQYF
TRBJ1-1,NA,NA,TRBV12-3/TRBV12-4,TGTGCCAGCAGTTCATTACAATGGACTGAAGCTTTCTTT,CASSSLQWTEAFF
TRBJ2-3,NA,TRBD2,TRBV5-1,TGCGCCAGCAGTCGTAGTCGACTAGCGGGGGCCTCAGATACGCAGTATTTT,CASSRSRLAGASDTQYF
TRBJ1-1,NA,TRBD1,TRBV30,TGTGCCTGGAGTGAGCCGGGGCAGGGGGACACTGAAGCTTTCTTT,CAWSEPGQGDTEAFF
TRBJ2-4,NA,TRBD2,TRBV4-2,TGTGCCAGCAGCCAAGAATCCCCGACTAGCGGGGGCAAAAACATTCAGTACTTC,CASSQESPTSGGKNIQYF
TRBJ2-3,few,TRBD2,TRBV6-5,TGTGCCAGCAACTTAGCGGGGTCCACAGATACGCAGTATTTT,CASNLAGSTDTQYF
TRBJ1-2,NA,NA,TRBV3-1/TRBV3-2,TGTGCCAGCAGCCCCCCGCCGGGGGTAGGCTACACCTTC,CASSPPPGVGYTF
TRBJ1-1,NA,NA,TRBV9,TGTGCCAGCAGCGTAGTCGGGGACAAGAACACTGAAGCTTTCTTT,CASSVVGDKNTEAFF
TRBJ2-5,NA,NA,TRBV24-1,TGTGCCACCAGCCCCTCTCTTGGCCCCCAAGAGACCCAGTACTTC,CATSPSLGPQETQYF
TRBJ1-5,NA,NA,TRBV28,TGTGCCAGCAGTTTTTCTCGCGCATCATGGGAGGAGCGGAGCAATCAGCCCCAGCATTTT,CASSFSRASWEERSNQPQHF
TRBJ2-2,NA,TRBD2,TRBV6-6,TGTGCCAGCAGTTACTCGGCGGGAGCCGGGGAGCTGTTTTTT,CASSYSAGAGELFF
TRBJ2-3,NA,NA,TRBV2,TGTGCCAGCAGTGAAGGGCCGATCACAGATACGCAGTATTTT,CASSEGPITDTQYF
TRBJ1-6,NA,NA,TRBV11-2,TGTGCCAGCAGCAAACCGGGGGGGGGCTCACCCCTCCACTTT,CASSKPGGGSPLHF
TRBJ2-7,NA,NA,TRBV3-1/TRBV3-2,TGTGCCAGCAGCCAAGTATCGGGAGAGCAGTACTTC,CASSQVSGEQYF
TRBJ2-1,few,NA,TRBV5-1,TGCGCCAGCAGTCCTCCCGATGGCTTCTCCTACAATGAGCAGTTCTTC,CASSPPDGFSYNEQFF
TRBJ2-2,NA,TRBD2,TRBV6-5,TGTGCCAGCAGTTGGACTAGTGGCACCGGGGAGCTGTTTTTT,CASSWTSGTGELFF
TRBJ2-7,NA,NA,TRBV30,TGTGCCTGGATGAGAACAGTCGTCTCCTACGAGCAGTACTTC,CAWMRTVVSYEQYF
TRBJ1-6,NA,TRBD1,TRBV6-6,TGTGCCAGCAGTAGACAGGGGGCGCCGGGACCCCTCCACTTT,CASSRQGAPGPLHF
TRBJ2-1,many,TRBD1,TRBV19,TGTGCCAGTAGGGGACAGAAGAGTTTGTTCTTC,CASRGQKSLFF
TRBJ2-7,NA,TRBD1,TRBV20-1,TGCAGTGCTAGTGGCCTGACAGGGGTTTTTTACGAGCAGTACTTC,CSASGLTGVFYEQYF
TRBJ2-7,NA,NA,TRBV27,TGTGCCAGCAGTTTTGGCAGGTCCTACGAGCAGTACTTC,CASSFGRSYEQYF
TRBJ2-2,NA,NA,TRBV5-1,TGCGCCAGCAGCTTGTATAGCACCGGGGAGCTGTTTTTT,CASSLYSTGELFF
TRBJ1-3,NA,TRBD1,TRBV2,TGTGCCAGAAACAGGGGCAGTAGCTCTGGAAACACCATATATTTT,CARNRGSSSGNTIYF
TRBJ2-2,NA,NA,TRBV10-3,TGTGCCATCAGTGGGTCAGCCGGGATAAAAACCGGGGAGCTGTTTTTT,CAISGSAGIKTGELFF
TRBJ1-1,NA,NA,TRBV6-5,TGTGCCAGCAGGCTGGCGGTGAACACTGAAGCTTTCTTT,CASRLAVNTEAFF
TRBJ1-5,NA,NA,TRBV19,TGTGCCAGTAGTCGGGAGAGCAATCAGCCCCAGCATTTT,CASSRESNQPQHF
TRBJ2-1,NA,TRBD1,TRBV12-3/TRBV12-4,TGTGCCAGCAGACGGGGACAGACTAATGAGCAGTTCTTC,CASRRGQTNEQFF
TRBJ2-3,NA,NA,TRBV12-3/TRBV12-4,TGTGCCAGCACCGTGGACGGGGTAGGGACGCAGTATTTT,CASTVDGVGTQYF